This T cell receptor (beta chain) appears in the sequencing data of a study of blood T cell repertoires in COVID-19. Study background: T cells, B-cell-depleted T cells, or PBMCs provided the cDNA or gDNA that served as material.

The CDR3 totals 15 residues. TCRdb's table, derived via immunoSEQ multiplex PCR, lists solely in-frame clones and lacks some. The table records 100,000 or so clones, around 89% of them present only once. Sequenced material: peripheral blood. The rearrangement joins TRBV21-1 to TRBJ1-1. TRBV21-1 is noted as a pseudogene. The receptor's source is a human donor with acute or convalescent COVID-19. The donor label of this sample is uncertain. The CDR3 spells CASSPVSGENTEAFF. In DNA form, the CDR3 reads TGTGCCAGCAGCCCAGTCTCGGGAGAGAACACTGAAGCTTTCTTT.